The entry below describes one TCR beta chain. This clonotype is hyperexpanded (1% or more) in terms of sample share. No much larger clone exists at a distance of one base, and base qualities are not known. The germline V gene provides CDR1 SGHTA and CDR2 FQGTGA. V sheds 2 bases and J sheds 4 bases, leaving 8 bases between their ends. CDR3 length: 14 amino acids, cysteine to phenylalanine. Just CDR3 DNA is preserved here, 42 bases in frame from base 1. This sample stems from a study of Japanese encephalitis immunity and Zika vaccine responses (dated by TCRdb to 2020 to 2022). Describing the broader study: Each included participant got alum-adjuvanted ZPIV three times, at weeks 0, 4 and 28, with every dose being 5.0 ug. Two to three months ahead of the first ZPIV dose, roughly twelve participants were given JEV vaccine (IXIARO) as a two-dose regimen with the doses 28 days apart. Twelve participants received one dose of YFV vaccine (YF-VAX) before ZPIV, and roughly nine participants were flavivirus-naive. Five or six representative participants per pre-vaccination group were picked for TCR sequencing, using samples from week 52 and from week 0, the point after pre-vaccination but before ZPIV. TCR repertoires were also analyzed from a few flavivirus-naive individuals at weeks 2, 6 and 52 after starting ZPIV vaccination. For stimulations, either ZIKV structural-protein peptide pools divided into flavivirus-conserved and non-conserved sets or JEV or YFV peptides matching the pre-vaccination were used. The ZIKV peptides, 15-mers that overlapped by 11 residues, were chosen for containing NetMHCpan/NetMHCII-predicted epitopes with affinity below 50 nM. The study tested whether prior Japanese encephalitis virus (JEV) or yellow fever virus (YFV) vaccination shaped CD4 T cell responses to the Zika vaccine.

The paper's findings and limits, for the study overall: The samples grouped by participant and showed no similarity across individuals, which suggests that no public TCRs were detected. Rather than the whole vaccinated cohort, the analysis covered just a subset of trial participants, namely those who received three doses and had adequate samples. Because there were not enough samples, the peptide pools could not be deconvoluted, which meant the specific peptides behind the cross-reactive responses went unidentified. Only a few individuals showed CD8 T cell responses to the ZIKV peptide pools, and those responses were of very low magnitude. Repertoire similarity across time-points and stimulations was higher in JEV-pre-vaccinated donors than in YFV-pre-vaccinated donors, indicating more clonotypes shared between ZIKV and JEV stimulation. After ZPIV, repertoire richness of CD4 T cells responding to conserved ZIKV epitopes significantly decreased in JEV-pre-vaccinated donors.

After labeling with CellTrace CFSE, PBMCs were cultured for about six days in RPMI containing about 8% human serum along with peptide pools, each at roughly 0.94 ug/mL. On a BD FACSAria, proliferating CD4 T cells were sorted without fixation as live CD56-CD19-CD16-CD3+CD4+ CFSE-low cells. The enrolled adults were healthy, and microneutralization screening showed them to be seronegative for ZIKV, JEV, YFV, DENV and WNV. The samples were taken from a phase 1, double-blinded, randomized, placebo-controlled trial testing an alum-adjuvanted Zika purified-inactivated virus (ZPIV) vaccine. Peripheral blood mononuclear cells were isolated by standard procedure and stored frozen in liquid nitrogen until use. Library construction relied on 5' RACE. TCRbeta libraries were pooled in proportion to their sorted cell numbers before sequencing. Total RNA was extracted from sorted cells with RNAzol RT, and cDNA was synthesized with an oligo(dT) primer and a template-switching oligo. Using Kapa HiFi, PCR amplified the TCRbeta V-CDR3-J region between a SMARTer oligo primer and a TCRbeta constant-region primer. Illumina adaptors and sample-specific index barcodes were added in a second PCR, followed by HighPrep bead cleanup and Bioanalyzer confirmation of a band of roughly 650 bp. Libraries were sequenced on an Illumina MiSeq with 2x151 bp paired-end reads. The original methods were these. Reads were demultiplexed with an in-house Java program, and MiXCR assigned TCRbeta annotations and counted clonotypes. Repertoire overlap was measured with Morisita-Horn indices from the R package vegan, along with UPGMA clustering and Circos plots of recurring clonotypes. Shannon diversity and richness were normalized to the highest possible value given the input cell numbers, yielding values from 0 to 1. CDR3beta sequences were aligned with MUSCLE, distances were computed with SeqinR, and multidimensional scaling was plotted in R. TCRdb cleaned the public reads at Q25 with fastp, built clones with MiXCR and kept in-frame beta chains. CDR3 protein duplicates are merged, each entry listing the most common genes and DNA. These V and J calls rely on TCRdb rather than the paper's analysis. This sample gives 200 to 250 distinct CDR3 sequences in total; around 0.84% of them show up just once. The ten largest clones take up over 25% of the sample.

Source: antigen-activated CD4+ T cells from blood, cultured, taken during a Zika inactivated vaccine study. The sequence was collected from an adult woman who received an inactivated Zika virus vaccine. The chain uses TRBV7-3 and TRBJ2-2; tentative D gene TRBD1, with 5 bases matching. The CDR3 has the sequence CASSLQGPTGELFF. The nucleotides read TGTGCCAGCAGCTTACAGGGCCCCACCGGGGAGCTGTTTTTT.